This T cell receptor (beta chain) appears in the sequencing data of a study of cytomegalovirus exposure and HLA in healthy donors. Study-wide findings and caveats: In a later analysis, CMV-associated beta chains were mostly HLA-associated, it appeared.

The CDR3 extends over 13 amino acids. Trimming removed 4 bases from V and 17 bases from J; junction bases left unmatched: 14. Germline V gene data show CDR1 as SGHDT and CDR2 as YYEEEE. The PCR employed 60 Vbeta primers together with 13 Jbeta primers. TCRdb's copy holds only in-frame clones and misses some; the assay was immunoSEQ multiplex PCR. The table has roughly 98,000 clones, roughly 77% seen once. On this clone itself: Its antigen is not known.

The specimen was PBMCs. The clonotype originates from a man aged 40-55 years in good health and CMV-seronegative. V gene TRBV5-6 combines with J gene TRBJ1-4; 7 bases are a match to TRBD1. The chain's CDR3 is CASSPRQGEYPFF. As DNA, the CDR3 is TGTGCCAGCAGCCCCCGACAGGGTGAATACCCATTTTTT.